These 9 T cell receptor beta chains were all obtained from the same sample, sequenced in a study of CD8 T cells in Susac syndrome (dated by TCRdb to about 2019). The library was produced with the immunoSEQ multiplex PCR assay. RNA was extracted with the RNeasy kit and 0.5 to 1 ug was reverse transcribed using random hexamers. The raw public reads went through TCRdb reprocessing: fastp at Q25, MiXCR clone calling, in-frame beta chains kept. Every entry covers one CDR3 protein and lists the most common genes and DNA from its rows. The sample table shows hundreds of thousands of distinct CDR3 sequences, and around 85% are seen once. More than 0.09% of the sample is held by the ten biggest clonotypes. Sequenced input: CD8+ T cells from PBMCs. The receptors shown here come from a human donor with multiple sclerosis.

The chain combines TRBV9 with TRBJ2-2; no definite D call. With 3 bases removed from V and 6 bases from J, the gap between germline ends came to 12 bases. CDR3 size: 14 residues. CDR1 SGDLS and CDR2 YYNGEE come from the germline V gene. The CDR3 nucleotides are TGTGCCAGCAGCGGTACAGACGACCCCGGGGAGCTGTTTTTT. Its protein is CASSGTDDPGELFF.

The V call is TRBV2, the J call TRBJ2-1, with 7 bases aligning to TRBD1. V lost 4 bases to trimming and J lost 1 base; unmatched junction nucleotides: 7. The germline gives CDR1 SNHLY, CDR2 FYNNEI. The CDR3 is 16 residues long. The CDR3 protein is CASSVTETGSYNEQFF. The CDR3 region has the DNA TGTGCCAGCAGTGTAACCGAGACAGGGTCCTACAATGAGCAGTTCTTC.

The chain has TRBV29-1 and TRBJ1-1; TRBD1 agrees at 9 bases. CDR1 is SQVTM and CDR2 is ANQGSEA in the germline V gene. V lost 7 bases, J lost 1 base, and 10 bases stayed unmatched. The CDR3 consists of 15 residues. Here the CDR3 reads CSAHRTGDRNTEAFF. In DNA form, the CDR3 reads TGCAGCGCCCATAGGACAGGGGATCGGAACACTGAAGCTTTCTTT.

This clonotype turned up a few times. The chain has TRBV2 and TRBJ2-3; 9 bases are a match to TRBD1. Germline loops: CDR1 SNHLY, CDR2 FYNNEI. V lost 6 bases, J lost 0 bases, and 4 bases stayed unmatched. This CDR3 contains 15 residues. In DNA form, the CDR3 reads TGTGCCAGCAGCGAGGGGACAGGGAGCACAGATACGCAGTATTTT. This encodes CASSEGTGSTDTQYF.

The rearrangement links TRBV5-1 to TRBJ2-3, with D hard to call. V was trimmed by 2 bases and J by 0 bases, leaving 13 bases between them. Germline V CDR1 and CDR2: SGHRS, YFSETQ. This CDR3 has 16 amino acids. The CDR3 region is CASSLIGGYSTDTQYF. The CDR3 DNA reads as TGCGCCAGCAGCTTAATCGGTGGCTATAGCACAGATACGCAGTATTTT.

This chain joins TRBV29-1 and TRBJ2-2; D gene unclear. CDR3 length: 13 amino acids. Deletions cut 4 bases from V and 2 bases from J, with 8 bases between. Per the germline V gene, CDR1 is SQVTM and CDR2 is ANQGSEA. This chain's CDR3 is CSVAKINTGELFF. DNA for the CDR3: TGCAGCGTTGCAAAGATTAACACCGGGGAGCTGTTTTTT.

The rearrangement uses TRBV20-1 and TRBJ1-1; TRBD1 agrees at 8 bases. This CDR3 contains 12 residues. The germline CDR1 and CDR2 sequences are DFQATT and SNEGSKA (reference sequence). Unmatched junction bases numbered 8, after V lost 3 bases and J lost 11 bases. CDR3 bases: TGCAGTGCTAGCCCAGGGGGCCCAATGGCTTTCTTT. It specifies CSASPGGPMAFF.

This sequence joins TRBV27 and TRBJ1-1, with unresolved D. Trimming shortened V by 3 bases and J by 0 bases, and 5 bases separated the two germline ends. Germline V CDR1 and CDR2: MNHEY, SMNVEV (reference sequence). There are 13 residues in the CDR3. For the CDR3, the DNA is TGTGCCAGCAGTTTCCAGCTGAACACTGAAGCTTTCTTT. It is translated as CASSFQLNTEAFF.

The chain recombines TRBV19 with TRBJ2-1; 9 positions agree with TRBD1. V lost 4 bases and J lost 7; bases outside the gene matches: 11. The CDR3 length is 16 residues. CDR1 is LNHDA, CDR2 SQIVND, per germline (reference sequence). In DNA form, the CDR3 reads TGTGCCAGTAGTAGCTTACCGGGACAGGGAGGGAATGAGCAGTTCTTC. Translated, it gives CASSSLPGQGGNEQFF.